Sequencing of this T cell receptor beta chain was carried out in a study of sequential checkpoint blockade in melanoma. This CDR3 contains 14 residues. From germline, CDR1 is LNHDA and CDR2 SQIVND (reference sequence). With 3 bases clipped from V and 5 bases from J, the junction kept 4 bases outside the gene matches. TCRdb's copy holds only in-frame clones and misses some; the assay was immunoSEQ multiplex PCR. The sample holds 15,000 to 20,000 clones, approximately 81% seen once. Treatment of the sample: randomized to nivolumab then ipilimumab (arm A) or the reverse (arm B). The source material was CD8+ T cells sorted from blood (inferred from file names), sampled from a patient given nivolumab and ipilimumab in sequence. V usage is TRBV19 and J usage is TRBJ2-5; the match to TRBD1 covers 9 bases. This clonotype was obtained from a human donor with melanoma. CDR3 DNA sequence: TGTGCCAGTAGTATCCTAGGGACAGGGGAGACCCAGTACTTC. Residues: CASSILGTGETQYF.